The T cell receptor (beta chain) under discussion was sequenced for a study of early T cells in non-severe SARS-CoV-2 infection. Study-wide findings and caveats: The VDJdb matching leaned toward anti-spike CD8 responses and overlooked private and CD4 specificities.

With 2 bases removed from V and 3 bases from J, the gap between germline ends came to 5 bases. CDR3 length: 12 residues. CDR1 WSHSY and CDR2 SAAADI come from the germline V gene. As to this clonotype: Its antigen is unknown.

Molecules of cDNA were individually given unique molecular identifiers that were attached to them. In TCRdb, the 5' RACE reads were re-called with MiXCR into one record per CDR3 protein. The top ten clones hold more than 20% of a sample with 45,000 to 60,000 distinct CDR3 sequences, over 7% of them seen once. The origin of this receptor is an adult who was a healthcare worker with PCR-confirmed SARS-CoV-2 infection or an uninfected control (not recorded which). The chain carries TRBV10-2 and TRBJ2-7, with D uncertain. The sample consisted of whole blood. The CDR3 region is CASSEDGYEQYF. CDR3 nucleotides: TGCGCCAGCAGTGAGGACGGCTACGAGCAGTACTTC.